Below are 30 T cell receptor beta chains sequenced from a single sample in a study of blood T cell repertoires in COVID-19. Some clones are missing from TCRdb's copy, which holds only in-frame ones; the method was immunoSEQ multiplex PCR. In the table there are a few hundred thousand clones, about 90% of which are singletons. Sequenced sample: peripheral blood. These receptors were collected from a man younger than 35 with COVID-19, enrolled during active disease.

In DNA, the CDR3 is TGTGCCACCAGAGCGGGGGGCCTCAACACCGGGGAGCTGTTTTTT. It translates to CATRAGGLNTGELFF. The chain couples TRBV15 to TRBJ2-2, with TRBD2 matching 9 bases. The CDR3 length is 15 residues. With 6 bases clipped from V and 2 bases from J, the junction kept 4 bases outside the gene matches. Germline lookup yields CDR1 LNHNV and CDR2 YYDKDF (reference sequence).

The J gene is TRBJ2-1, the V gene TRBV9, with 11 bases fitting TRBD2. The CDR3 contains 14 residues. V shed 3 bases and J 10 bases; nucleotides not matched to a gene: 6. The germline gives CDR1 SGDLS, CDR2 YYNGEE. The CDR3 DNA sequence: TGTGCCAGCAGCGCGACTAGCGGGACAATCGAGCAGTTCTTC. Translating gives CASSATSGTIEQFF.

V and J are TRBV6-5 and TRBJ2-2, with 14 nucleotides matching TRBD2. CDR3 length: 16 amino acids. Germline CDR1 and CDR2: MNHEY and SVGAGI. V shed 4 bases, J shed 7 bases, and the junction held 5 bases outside the gene matches. This CDR3 is CASSSPGTSGSGELFF. The CDR3 DNA follows: TGTGCCAGCAGTTCCCCGGGGACTAGCGGGAGCGGGGAGCTGTTTTTT.

This chain joins TRBV28 and TRBJ1-5; D remains unclear. V gave up 2 bases and J gave up 7 bases, with 15 bases separating them. This CDR3 spans 15 amino acids. Per germline, CDR1 MDHEN and CDR2 SYDVKM. The CDR3 region is CASSLPPGRGQPQHF. The CDR3 DNA reads as TGTGCCAGCAGTTTACCCCCTGGAAGAGGGCAGCCCCAGCATTTT.

J is TRBJ1-4 and V is TRBV11-3, with D perhaps matching TRBD1 (5 bases). From germline, CDR1 is SGHNT and CDR2 YENEEA. V lost 8 bases to trimming and J lost 5 bases, with 12 bases between them. The CDR3 is 13 amino acids. The DNA for the CDR3 is TGTGCCAGCGGTAGGGGTGGGAATGAAAAACTGTTTTTT. Its translation is CASGRGGNEKLFF.

The chain is built from TRBV4-2 and TRBJ2-1; no clear D. V lost 1 base to trimming and J lost 0 bases, with 13 bases between them. In germline, CDR1 is LGHNA, CDR2 YNFKEQ. The CDR3 sequence is 17 residues long. In nucleotides, the CDR3 is TGTGCCAGCAGCCAAGTAACCGCTGCCAGCTCCTACAATGAGCAGTTCTTC. Translated, it gives CASSQVTAASSYNEQFF.

The chain combines TRBV14 with TRBJ1-4; maybe TRBD1 (5 bases). The CDR3 covers 15 residues. From germline, CDR1 is SGHDN and CDR2 FVKESK. Between the trimmed V and J ends, which lost 4 bases and 1 base, there was a span of 10 bases. The DNA for the CDR3 is TGTGCCAGCAGCCCCACAGGTTTAACTAATGAAAAACTGTTTTTT. Amino acids: CASSPTGLTNEKLFF.

This chain links TRBV6-5 with TRBJ1-1; 7 bases are shared with TRBD1. Unmatched junction bases numbered 6, after V lost 4 bases and J lost 1 base. This CDR3 spans 15 amino acids. The germline V gene encodes CDR1 MNHEY and CDR2 SVGAGI. This CDR3 is CASSSSGTANTEAFF. CDR3 coding DNA: TGTGCCAGCAGTTCTTCCGGGACAGCGAACACTGAAGCTTTCTTT.

The chain combines TRBV24-1 with TRBJ2-1, with 8 positions matching TRBD2. The CDR3 runs to 16 residues. CDR1 is KGHDR, CDR2 SFDVKD, per germline. J was trimmed by 2 bases and V by 5 bases; bases with no gene match: 7. The chain's CDR3 is CATSGRAGGPYNEQFF. In DNA form, the CDR3 reads TGTGCCACCAGTGGAAGGGCGGGGGGCCCCTACAATGAGCAGTTCTTC.

The chain links TRBV7-9 to TRBJ1-3, with unresolved D. The CDR3 is made up of 17 amino acids. With 4 bases removed from V and 0 bases from J, the gap between germline ends came to 16 bases. Looked up from germline, CDR1 is SEHNR and CDR2 is FQNEAQ (reference sequence). The CDR3 region is CASSSKVTAASGNTIYF. The CDR3, as DNA: TGTGCCAGCAGCTCCAAAGTAACGGCGGCCTCTGGAAACACCATATATTTT.

The chain combines TRBV7-9 with TRBJ1-5; TRBD1 agrees at 9 bases. Per the germline V gene, CDR1 is SEHNR and CDR2 is FQNEAQ (reference sequence). The CDR3 is 14 amino acids. V lost 5 bases and J lost 5; bases outside the gene matches: 4. CDR3 DNA: TGTGCCAGCAGCGCCGGGACAGGGTATCAGCCCCAGCATTTT. Its protein is CASSAGTGYQPQHF.

The chain links TRBV11-3 to TRBJ2-7; no clear D. V gave up 5 bases and J gave up 3 bases, with 11 bases separating them. This CDR3 has 13 amino acids. Germline V CDR1 and CDR2: SGHNT, YENEEA. DNA of the CDR3: TGTGCCAGCAGCCCAACAGTGGACTACGAGCAGTACTTC. Protein: CASSPTVDYEQYF.

The chain uses TRBV30 and TRBJ1-2; 8 bases align to TRBD1. V dropped 3 bases and J dropped 8; count of bases not matched to a gene: 8. The CDR3 spans 13 residues. Germline V gives CDR1 GTSNPN, CDR2 SVGIG (reference sequence). The chain's CDR3 is CAWRRQGLRGYTF. The CDR3 DNA sequence: TGTGCCTGGAGAAGACAGGGGTTGCGGGGCTACACCTTC.

This sequence joins TRBV25-1 and TRBJ1-2, with D possibly matching TRBD1 (5 bases). V shed 2 bases and J shed 6 bases, with 13 bases lying between them. Germline V lookup: CDR1 MGHDK, CDR2 SYGVNS. CDR3 length: 14 residues. The chain's CDR3 is CASSEPARADGYTF. The DNA for the CDR3 is TGTGCCAGCAGTGAACCCGCCAGGGCAGATGGCTACACCTTC.

The chain uses TRBV3-1 (or the pseudogene TRBV3-2) and TRBJ1-2; weak D call: TRBD1 (5 bases). The germline gives CDR1 LGHDT, CDR2 YNNKEL (reference sequence). Trimming stripped 2 bases from V and 0 bases from J, with 10 bases between. The CDR3 spans 15 residues. The CDR3 sequence: CASSQIGASNYGYTF. The CDR3 coding sequence is TGTGCCAGCAGCCAAATAGGGGCGTCTAACTATGGCTACACCTTC.

The rearrangement links TRBV11-1 to TRBJ2-3; the D gene is possibly TRBD2 (5 bases). In germline, CDR1 is SGHAT, CDR2 FQDESV (reference sequence). The germline V and J ends were trimmed by 5 bases and 4 bases, with 19 bases remaining between them. CDR3 length: 16 amino acids. The CDR3 sequence is CASSPEGSFFPDTQYF. The DNA for the CDR3 is TGTGCCAGCAGCCCCGAGGGTAGCTTTTTTCCAGATACGCAGTATTTT.

J is TRBJ2-1 and V is TRBV5-6; 9 bases are a match to TRBD2. Trimming at V came to 6 bases and at J to 7 bases, leaving 8 bases not matched to a gene. This CDR3 is 14 amino acids long. The germline V gene has CDR1 SGHDT and CDR2 YYEEEE. CDR3 in amino acids: CASNEREEMNEQFF. CDR3 nucleotides: TGTGCCAGCAACGAGCGGGAGGAGATGAATGAGCAGTTCTTC.

V and J are TRBV5-1 and TRBJ2-1, with 13 bases lining up with TRBD2. CDR3 length: 19 residues. Germline V gene lookup returns CDR1 SGHRS and CDR2 YFSETQ. V was pared by 0 bases and J by 0 bases, with 6 bases of the junction left unmatched. CDR3 amino acids: CASSLERGLAGSSYNEQFF. In nucleotides, the CDR3 is TGCGCCAGCAGCTTGGAGAGGGGACTAGCGGGAAGCTCCTACAATGAGCAGTTCTTC.

V gene TRBV5-1 combines with J gene TRBJ2-3; D is unclear. V lost 4 bases, J lost 3 bases, and 3 bases lay in between. CDR3 length: 11 amino acids. CDR1 is SGHRS, CDR2 YFSETQ, per germline. CDR3 in amino acids: CASSTTDTQYF. The CDR3 bases are TGCGCCAGCAGCACAACAGATACGCAGTATTTT.

The chain links TRBV19 to TRBJ1-3, with D possibly being TRBD1 (6 bases). Looked up from germline, CDR1 is LNHDA and CDR2 is SQIVND (reference sequence). This CDR3 is 16 amino acids long. Trimming took 3 bases from V and 2 from J, leaving 14 bases between them. DNA for the CDR3: TGTGCCAGTAGTATCGAAGGGGGATTCCCTGGAAACACCATATATTTT. Protein sequence: CASSIEGGFPGNTIYF.

This sequence joins TRBV5-4 and TRBJ2-7; D is perhaps TRBD2 (8 bases). Germline CDR1 SGHNT, CDR2 YYREEE (reference sequence). The CDR3 consists of 15 residues. V dropped 2 bases and J dropped 5 bases, with 17 bases sitting between them. The CDR3 DNA reads TGTGCCAGCAGCTTAGGGGGCGGGAGGAAAAACGAGCAGTACTTC. Its translation is CASSLGGGRKNEQYF. Variable domain in full (rest from reference TRBV5-4 and TRBJ2-7): ETGVTQSPTHLIKTRGQQVTLRCSSQSGHNTVSWYQQALGQGPQFIFQYYREEENGRGNFPPRFSGLQFPNYSSELNVNALELDDSALYLCASSLGGGRKNEQYFGPGTRLTVT.

This chain uses TRBV5-1 with TRBJ1-5, with 7 positions matching TRBD1. With V trimmed by 2 bases and J by 4 bases, 6 bases remained unmatched. CDR1 SGHRS and CDR2 YFSETQ come from the germline V gene. The CDR3 spans 15 residues. CDR3 sequence (DNA): TGCGCCAGCAGCTTTTCCACAGGGGATAATCAGCCCCAGCATTTT. Its translation is CASSFSTGDNQPQHF.

The chain combines TRBV28 with TRBJ2-5, with D uncertain. The CDR3 has 11 amino acids. Germline V gene sequence: CDR1 MDHEN, CDR2 SYDVKM. Trimming took off 2 bases at V and 6 bases at J, with 4 bases between the two ends. CDR3 in amino acids: CASSLGQTQYF. CDR3 DNA sequence: TGTGCCAGCAGTTTAGGCCAGACCCAGTACTTC.

This chain uses TRBV18 with TRBJ1-2; TRBD1 is a possible D gene (5 bases). Trimming took 2 bases from V and 8 from J, leaving 12 bases between them. The CDR3 contains 13 residues. Per germline, CDR1 KGHSH and CDR2 LQKENI. CDR3 DNA: TGTGCCAGCTCACCAGAAGGGGTAGGAGGCTACACCTTC. Amino acids: CASSPEGVGGYTF. Based on the CDR3 plus reference TRBV18 and TRBJ1-2, the full variable domain is NAGVMQNPRHLVRRRGQEARLRCSPMKGHSHVYWYRQLPEEGLKFMVYLQKENIIDESGMPKERFSAEFPKEGPSILRIQQVVRGDSAAYFCASSPEGVGGYTFGSGTRLTVV.

The table lists this clone with a count of one. This CDR3 is CASGRADSSYEQYF. CDR3 nucleotide sequence: TGTGCCAGCGGACGGGCGGACTCCTCCTACGAGCAGTACTTC. This chain joins TRBV5-5 and TRBJ2-7, with D possibly TRBD2 on 5 matching bases. The CDR3 covers 14 residues. Germline lookup yields CDR1 SGHKS and CDR2 YYEKEE (reference sequence). Trimming took off 7 bases at V and 0 bases at J, with 14 bases between the two ends.

DNA for the CDR3: TGTGCCAGCAGCTTCACTAGCGGGGGTTCCAATGAGCAGTTCTTC. Residues: CASSFTSGGSNEQFF. The genes are TRBV7-6 and TRBJ2-1; TRBD2 matches at 11 bases. The germline V gene encodes CDR1 SGHVS and CDR2 FNYEAQ. This CDR3 region has 15 residues. V was pared by 3 bases and J by 6 bases, with 4 bases of the junction left unmatched. The whole variable domain, remainder taken from reference TRBV7-6 and TRBJ2-1, is GAGVSQSPRYKVTKRGQDVALRCDPISGHVSLYWYRQALGQGPEFLTYFNYEAQQDKSGLPNDRFSAERPEGSISTLTIQRTEQRDSAMYRCASSFTSGGSNEQFFGPGTRLTVL.

This rearrangement joins TRBV6-6 to TRBJ1-2; the match to TRBD1 covers 8 bases. The length of the CDR3 is 15 residues. Looked up from germline, CDR1 is MNHNY and CDR2 is SVGAGI (reference sequence). After removal of 5 bases from V and 8 bases from J, the junction contained 13 bases not matched to a gene. The CDR3 spells CASSNSDRAVWGYTF. The CDR3 region has the DNA TGTGCCAGCAGTAATTCGGACAGGGCTGTATGGGGCTACACCTTC.

This clone has a single count. The V gene is TRBV29-1, the J gene TRBJ2-2; TRBD1 agrees at 8 bases. Germline V gene sequence: CDR1 SQVTM, CDR2 ANQGSEA. The CDR3 runs to 14 residues. V gave up 4 bases and J gave up 4 bases; unmatched junction bases: 5. CDR3 sequence reads: CSVVSGGSTGELFF. CDR3 DNA: TGCAGCGTTGTGTCAGGGGGCAGCACCGGGGAGCTGTTTTTT.

The chain links TRBV4-1 to TRBJ2-3; 7 bases are shared with TRBD1. From germline, CDR1 is MGHRA and CDR2 YSYEKL. Trimming removed 3 bases from V and 1 base from J; junction bases left unmatched: 10. The CDR3 sequence is 17 residues long. The CDR3 spells CASSHVQGGVGTDTQYF. Here the CDR3 DNA reads TGCGCCAGCAGCCACGTTCAAGGGGGCGTTGGCACAGATACGCAGTATTTT.

In this sample, this clone turned up once. This chain connects TRBV7-6 to TRBJ1-5, with 9 bases matching TRBD1. CDR3 length: 16 residues. Trimming took 5 bases from V and 2 from J; bases not matched to a gene: 7. The germline gives CDR1 SGHVS, CDR2 FNYEAQ. The CDR3 sequence is CASSPQGARGNQPQHF. The CDR3 DNA sequence: TGTGCCAGCAGCCCACAGGGGGCGCGGGGCAATCAGCCCCAGCATTTT.